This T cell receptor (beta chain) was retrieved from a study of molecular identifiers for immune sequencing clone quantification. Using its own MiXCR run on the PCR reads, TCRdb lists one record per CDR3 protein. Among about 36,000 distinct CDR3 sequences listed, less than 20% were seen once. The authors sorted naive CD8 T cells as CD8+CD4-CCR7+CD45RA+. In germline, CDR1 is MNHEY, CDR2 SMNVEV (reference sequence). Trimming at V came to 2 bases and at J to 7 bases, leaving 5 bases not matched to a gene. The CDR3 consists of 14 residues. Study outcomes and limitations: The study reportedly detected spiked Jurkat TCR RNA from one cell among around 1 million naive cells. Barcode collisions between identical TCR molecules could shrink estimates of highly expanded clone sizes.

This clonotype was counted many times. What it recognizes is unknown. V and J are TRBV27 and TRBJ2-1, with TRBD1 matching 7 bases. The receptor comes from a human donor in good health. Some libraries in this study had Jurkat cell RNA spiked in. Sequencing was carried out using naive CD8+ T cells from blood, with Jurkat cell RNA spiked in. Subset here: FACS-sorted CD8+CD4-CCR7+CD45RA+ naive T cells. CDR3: CASSLIGGVNEQFF. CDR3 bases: TGTGCCAGCAGTTTAATAGGGGGCGTGAATGAGCAGTTCTTC.